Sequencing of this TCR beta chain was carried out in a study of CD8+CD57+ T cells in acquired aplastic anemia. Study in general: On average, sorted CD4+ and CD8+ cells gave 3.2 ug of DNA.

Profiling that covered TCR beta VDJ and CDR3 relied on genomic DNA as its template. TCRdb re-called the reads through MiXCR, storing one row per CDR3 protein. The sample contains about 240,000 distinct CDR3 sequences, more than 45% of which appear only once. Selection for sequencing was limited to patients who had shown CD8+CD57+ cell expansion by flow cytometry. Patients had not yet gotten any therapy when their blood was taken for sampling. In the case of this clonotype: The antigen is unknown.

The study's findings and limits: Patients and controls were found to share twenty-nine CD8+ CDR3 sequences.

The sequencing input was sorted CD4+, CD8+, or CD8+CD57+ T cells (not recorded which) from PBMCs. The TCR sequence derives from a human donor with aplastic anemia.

The CDR3 DNA reads TGCGCCAGCAGCCCCGGGGGGTATACGCAGTATTTT. This translates into CASSPGGYTQYF. This sequence joins TRBV5-1 and TRBJ2-3; 7 bases line up with TRBD2. The germline gives CDR1 SGHRS, CDR2 YFSETQ. With V trimmed by 4 bases and J by 7 bases, 3 bases remained unmatched. This CDR3 has 12 residues. Supplemented by reference TRBV5-1 and TRBJ2-3, the full variable domain reads KAGVTQTPRYLIKTRGQQVTLSCSPISGHRSVSWYQQTPGQGLQFLFEYFSETQRNKGNFPGRFSGRQFSNSRSEMNVSTLELGDSALYLCASSPGGYTQYFGPGTRLTVL.